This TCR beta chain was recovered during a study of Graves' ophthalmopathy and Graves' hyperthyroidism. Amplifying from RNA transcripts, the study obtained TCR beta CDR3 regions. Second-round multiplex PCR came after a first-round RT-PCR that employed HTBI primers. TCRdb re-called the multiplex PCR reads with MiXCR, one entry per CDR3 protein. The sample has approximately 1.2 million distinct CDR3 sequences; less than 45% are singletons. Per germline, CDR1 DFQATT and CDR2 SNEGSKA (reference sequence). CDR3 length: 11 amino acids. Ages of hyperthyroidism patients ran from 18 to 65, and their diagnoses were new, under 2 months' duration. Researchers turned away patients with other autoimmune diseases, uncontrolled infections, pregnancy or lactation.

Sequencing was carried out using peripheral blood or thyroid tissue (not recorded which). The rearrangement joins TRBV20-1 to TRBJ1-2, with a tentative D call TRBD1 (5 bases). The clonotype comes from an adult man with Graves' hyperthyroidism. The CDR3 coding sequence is TGCAGCGAAGTCAGGGCGTATGGCTACACCTTC. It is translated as CSEVRAYGYTF.